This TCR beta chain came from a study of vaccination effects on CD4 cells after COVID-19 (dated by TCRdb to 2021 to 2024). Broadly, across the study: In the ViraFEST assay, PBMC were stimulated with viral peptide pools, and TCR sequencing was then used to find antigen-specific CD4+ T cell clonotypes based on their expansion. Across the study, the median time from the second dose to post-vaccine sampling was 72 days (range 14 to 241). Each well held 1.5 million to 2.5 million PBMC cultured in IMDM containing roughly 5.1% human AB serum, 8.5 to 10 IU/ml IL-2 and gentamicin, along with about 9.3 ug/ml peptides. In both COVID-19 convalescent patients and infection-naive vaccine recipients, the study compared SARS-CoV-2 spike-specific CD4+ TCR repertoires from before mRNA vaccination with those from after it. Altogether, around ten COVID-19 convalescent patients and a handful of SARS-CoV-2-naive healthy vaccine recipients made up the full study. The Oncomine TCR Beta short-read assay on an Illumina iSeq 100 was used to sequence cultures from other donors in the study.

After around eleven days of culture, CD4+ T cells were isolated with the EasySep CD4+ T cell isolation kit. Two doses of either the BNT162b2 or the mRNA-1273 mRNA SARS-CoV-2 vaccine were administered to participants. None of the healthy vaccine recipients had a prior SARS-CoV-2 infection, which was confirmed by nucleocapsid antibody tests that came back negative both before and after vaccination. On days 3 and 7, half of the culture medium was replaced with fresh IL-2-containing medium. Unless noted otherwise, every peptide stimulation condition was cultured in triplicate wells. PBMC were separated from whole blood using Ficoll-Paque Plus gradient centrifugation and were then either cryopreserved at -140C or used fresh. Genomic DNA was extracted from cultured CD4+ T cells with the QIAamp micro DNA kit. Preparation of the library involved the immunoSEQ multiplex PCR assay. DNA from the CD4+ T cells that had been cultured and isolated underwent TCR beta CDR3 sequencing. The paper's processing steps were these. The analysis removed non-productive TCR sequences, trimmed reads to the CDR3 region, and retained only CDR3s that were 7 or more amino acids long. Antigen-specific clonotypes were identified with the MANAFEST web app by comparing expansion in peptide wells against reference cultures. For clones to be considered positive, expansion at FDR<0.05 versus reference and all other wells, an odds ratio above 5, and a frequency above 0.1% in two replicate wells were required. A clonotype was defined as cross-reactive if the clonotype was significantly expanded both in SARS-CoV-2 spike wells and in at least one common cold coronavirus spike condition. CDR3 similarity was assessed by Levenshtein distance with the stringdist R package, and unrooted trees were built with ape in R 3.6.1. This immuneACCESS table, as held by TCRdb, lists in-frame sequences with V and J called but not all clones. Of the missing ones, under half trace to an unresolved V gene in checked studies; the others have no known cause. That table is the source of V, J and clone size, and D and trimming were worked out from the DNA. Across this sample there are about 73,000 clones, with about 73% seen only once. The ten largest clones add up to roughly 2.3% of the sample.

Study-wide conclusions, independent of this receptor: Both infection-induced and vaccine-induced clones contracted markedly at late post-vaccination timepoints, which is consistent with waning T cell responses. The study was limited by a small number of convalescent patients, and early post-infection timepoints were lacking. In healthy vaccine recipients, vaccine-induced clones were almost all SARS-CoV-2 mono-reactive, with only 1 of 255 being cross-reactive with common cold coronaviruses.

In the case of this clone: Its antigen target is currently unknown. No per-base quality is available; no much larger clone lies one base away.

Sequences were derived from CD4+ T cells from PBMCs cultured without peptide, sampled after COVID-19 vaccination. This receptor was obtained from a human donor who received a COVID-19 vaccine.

The CDR3 has the sequence CASSPQGGQEKLFF. In nucleotides, the sequence is TGTGCCAGCAGCCCCCAAGGGGGACAAGAAAAACTGTTTTTT. The chain is assembled from TRBV3-1 (or the pseudogene TRBV3-2) and TRBJ1-4; the D segment could be TRBD1, given 6 matching bases. Including cysteine and phenylalanine, the CDR3 has 14 amino acids. Of all the DNA, just the CDR3 is kept, 42 bases in frame from base 1. A distance of 14 bases separates the germline ends of V and J, which lose 4 bases and 8 bases respectively. Based on the germline V gene (reference sequence), the CDR1 and CDR2 sequences are LGHDT and YNNKEL.